These 17 T cell receptor beta chains came from one sample sequenced in a study of CD8 T cells in ankylosing spondylitis. Each CDR3 protein is one row after TCRdb ran MiXCR on the 5' RACE reads. This sample has about 220,000 distinct CDR3 sequences, with about a quarter found just once. The specimen was blood, either unsorted or a sorted T cell fraction (not recorded which). The receptors were sampled from a male donor with ankylosing spondylitis or in good health (not recorded which).

This clonotype was seen a handful of times. The V and J genes are TRBV29-1 and TRBJ2-3, with D hard to call. There are 13 residues in the CDR3. Trimming took off 5 bases at V and 1 base at J, with 10 bases between the two ends. Germline V gives CDR1 SQVTM, CDR2 ANQGSEA. The CDR3 is CSVFARGTDTQYF. CDR3 nucleotides: TGCAGCGTTTTCGCTAGGGGCACAGATACGCAGTATTTT.

Ten or more counts support this clonotype. The chain is built from TRBV3-1 and TRBJ2-7; the match to TRBD2 covers 8 bases. This CDR3 contains 15 residues. The germline CDR1 and CDR2 sequences are LGHDT and YNNKEL (reference sequence). V lost 4 bases, J lost 2 bases, and 7 bases stayed unmatched. CDR3 nucleotide sequence: TGTGCCAGCAGCCCACCCCCCGGGGGGGCCTACGAGCAGTACTTC. This encodes CASSPPPGGAYEQYF.

The V call is TRBV5-5, the J call TRBJ2-7, with TRBD2 as a possible D gene (5 bases). There are 16 residues in the CDR3. The germline V gene has CDR1 SGHKS and CDR2 YYEKEE (reference sequence). V lost 0 bases and J lost 2, with 15 bases in between. DNA of the CDR3: TGTGCCAGCAGCTTGGATCAGGCTAGCTTAACCTACGAGCAGTACTTC. Translating gives CASSLDQASLTYEQYF.

This clonotype was seen ten or more times. V usage is TRBV28 and J usage is TRBJ2-7, with 7 bases aligning to TRBD1. This CDR3 has 16 residues. The trim removed 7 bases at V and 3 bases at J, leaving 15 bases unmatched. Germline V gene lookup returns CDR1 MDHEN and CDR2 SYDVKM. The CDR3 loop is CASTLLAGQALYEQYF. As DNA, the CDR3 is TGTGCCAGCACCCTTCTGGCCGGACAGGCCCTCTACGAGCAGTACTTC.

The chain couples TRBV20-1 to TRBJ2-7; 8 bases align to TRBD1. V lost 4 bases to trimming and J lost 4 bases; unmatched junction nucleotides: 12. This CDR3 comprises 15 residues. Germline CDR1 DFQATT, CDR2 SNEGSKA (reference sequence). Here the CDR3 DNA reads TGCAGTGCTACGGACAGGGTGGTCACTACTTACGAGCAGTACTTC. This sequence encodes CSATDRVVTTYEQYF.

This clonotype is a singleton in its sample. The gene calls are TRBV12-3 or TRBV12-4 and TRBJ2-2; D remains ambiguous. This CDR3 region has 15 residues. Trimming removed 6 bases from V and 6 bases from J, with 17 bases in between. CDR3 loop: CASSYAQGVPGELFF. The DNA for the CDR3 is TGTGCCAGCAGCTACGCCCAAGGAGTACCCGGGGAGCTGTTTTTT.

This chain links TRBV4-3 with TRBJ2-7; unclear D gene. Germline CDR1 and CDR2: LGHNA and YSLEER. Trimming removed 2 bases at V and 7 bases at J, with 15 bases between. This CDR3 region has 14 residues. CDR3: CASSQTVLMGEQYF. The CDR3 region has the DNA TGCGCCAGCAGCCAAACTGTCTTGATGGGGGAGCAGTACTTC.

There are many counts of this clonotype. This chain connects TRBV6-1 to TRBJ1-5, with a weak D call TRBD1 (6 bases). Trimming shortened V by 7 bases and J by 7 bases, and 17 bases separated the two germline ends. This CDR3 has 14 amino acids. Germline values: CDR1 MNHNS, CDR2 SASEGT. This CDR3 reads CASTAVGGGQPQHF. In nucleotides, the CDR3 is TGTGCCAGCACCGCTGTGGGGGGCGGGCAGCCCCAGCATTTT.

This clonotype appeared a few times. This chain links TRBV20-1 with TRBJ1-5; D gene uncertain. Deletions cut 2 bases from V and 6 bases from J, with 26 bases between. This CDR3 contains 18 residues. Germline V gene lookup returns CDR1 DFQATT and CDR2 SNEGSKA (reference sequence). CDR3: CSARMKLGMADRSQPQHF. The CDR3 nucleotides read TGCAGTGCTAGAATGAAGCTCGGGATGGCCGACCGGAGTCAGCCCCAGCATTTT.

This chain joins TRBV5-4 and TRBJ2-6; D not resolved. CDR3 length equals 15 residues. V was pared by 0 bases and J by 2 bases, with 6 bases between. The V gene's germline CDR1 is SGHNT and CDR2 YYREEE (reference sequence). The CDR3 nucleotides are TGTGCCAGCAGCTTGGATAGTACTGGGGCCAACGTCCTGACTTTC. It encodes CASSLDSTGANVLTF. The variable domain in full, completed from reference TRBV5-4 and TRBJ2-6, reads ETGVTQSPTHLIKTRGQQVTLRCSSQSGHNTVSWYQQALGQGPQFIFQYYREEENGRGNFPPRFSGLQFPNYSSELNVNALELDDSALYLCASSLDSTGANVLTFGAGSRLTVL.

The genes are TRBV19 and TRBJ1-2; D unresolved. CDR1 is LNHDA and CDR2 is SQIVND in the germline V gene (reference sequence). CDR3 length: 14 residues. The germline V and J ends were trimmed by 3 bases and 8 bases, with 16 bases remaining between them. The CDR3 is CASSMQGTPDGYTF. DNA for the CDR3: TGTGCCAGTAGTATGCAAGGAACCCCCGACGGCTACACCTTC.

The rearrangement joins TRBV4-2 to TRBJ2-3; tentatively, D is TRBD1 (6 bases). Trimming stripped 6 bases from V and 4 bases from J, with 14 bases between. The CDR3 has 14 amino acids. Germline loops: CDR1 LGHNA, CDR2 YNFKEQ. The CDR3 coding sequence is TGTGCCAGCAGGCAACGGGCAGGGGCAGATACGCAGTATTTT. It encodes CASRQRAGADTQYF.

The chain employs TRBV15 and TRBJ1-5, with a weak D call TRBD1 (6 bases). Germline CDR1 is LNHNV and CDR2 is YYDKDF (reference sequence). V gave up 5 bases and J gave up 5 bases, with 10 bases separating them. The CDR3 is made up of 13 amino acids. CDR3 DNA sequence: TGTGCCACCAGCGAGAAGGGGGATCAGCCCCAGCATTTT. Its translation: CATSEKGDQPQHF.

In this sample, this clonotype turned up many times. This chain uses TRBV20-1 with TRBJ2-3; a weak D match, TRBD2 (6 bases). The V gene lost 5 bases and the J gene lost 6 bases, with 15 bases spanning the gap. The CDR3 has 13 residues. The germline V gene has CDR1 DFQATT and CDR2 SNEGSKA (reference sequence). CDR3 sequence: CSAPWAGPDTQYF. CDR3 DNA: TGCAGTGCTCCTTGGGCGGGACCTGATACGCAGTATTTT.

This clonotype was seen at least ten times. The V call is TRBV10-3, the J call TRBJ1-3; perhaps TRBD1 as D (5 bases). V lost 8 bases and J 3 bases, leaving 8 bases between the germline ends. Germline CDR1 is ENHRY and CDR2 is SYGVKD. This CDR3 comprises 12 residues. The CDR3 nucleotides are TGTGCCATCGGGACGGATGGAAACACCATATATTTT. Its translation: CAIGTDGNTIYF.

V gene TRBV29-1 combines with J gene TRBJ2-3, with D perhaps matching TRBD1 or TRBD2 (6 bases each). The CDR3 consists of 15 residues. The germline V and J ends were trimmed by 1 base and 0 bases, with 11 bases remaining between them. Germline V gene sequence: CDR1 SQVTM, CDR2 ANQGSEA. DNA of the CDR3: TGCAGCGTTGAAGTGGGGGGCTCTAGCACAGATACGCAGTATTTT. Encoded protein: CSVEVGGSSTDTQYF.

The chain couples TRBV29-1 to TRBJ2-5; D is undetermined. The CDR3 runs to 10 residues. The germline V gene encodes CDR1 SQVTM and CDR2 ANQGSEA. Trimming shortened V by 3 bases and J by 5 bases, and 4 bases separated the two germline ends. The CDR3 region is CSVELETQYF. CDR3 coding DNA: TGCAGCGTTGAGTTGGAGACCCAGTACTTC.